A selection of T cell receptor beta chains follows, all from one sample in a study of cytomegalovirus exposure and HLA in healthy donors. Sequencing used immunoSEQ multiplex PCR; TCRdb keeps in-frame clones, though not all of them. The data contain 200,000 to 250,000 clones, 60% to 80% of them seen just once; the ten biggest clones take up 1.5% to 2%. The sequencing input was PBMCs. The receptors come from a man in his late teens or twenties in good health and CMV-seronegative. Each CDR3 is given with its conserved first and last residue. D genes are given only for firm matches. Expanded clones get a size class; other rows say once, few or many, or leave the size out.

len: 17; abundance: NA; d_gene: TRBD2; v_gene: TRBV6-1; j_gene: TRBJ2-2; CDR3nt: TGTGCCAGCAGTGGGGGAAGCGGGAGAGCTAACACCGGGGAGCTGTTTTTT; CDR3aa: CASSGGSGRANTGELFF
len: 14; abundance: once; d_gene: TRBD1; v_gene: TRBV30; j_gene: TRBJ1-5; CDR3nt: TGTGCCTGGAGGGGACAGGGGCTTGGTCAGCCCCAGCATTTT; CDR3aa: CAWRGQGLGQPQHF
len: 15; abundance: NA; d_gene: NA; v_gene: TRBV15; j_gene: TRBJ2-3; CDR3nt: TGTGCCACCAGCGGTCGAGGGACTAGCACAGATACGCAGTATTTT; CDR3aa: CATSGRGTSTDTQYF
len: 17; abundance: NA; d_gene: TRBD2; v_gene: TRBV7-3; j_gene: TRBJ2-3; CDR3nt: TGTGCCAGCAGCGCGCAGACTAGCGGGGGGTGGTCAGATACGCAGTATTTT; CDR3aa: CASSAQTSGGWSDTQYF
len: 14; abundance: once; d_gene: NA; v_gene: TRBV7-2; j_gene: TRBJ1-1; CDR3nt: TGTGCCAGCAGCTTAGCGACAGGTCCCACTGAAGCTTTCTTT; CDR3aa: CASSLATGPTEAFF
len: 13; abundance: NA; d_gene: TRBD1; v_gene: TRBV7-2; j_gene: TRBJ2-7; CDR3nt: TGTGCCAGCAGCACACAGGGGATCCACGAGCAGTACTTC; CDR3aa: CASSTQGIHEQYF
len: 16; abundance: NA; d_gene: NA; v_gene: TRBV2; j_gene: TRBJ1-2; CDR3nt: TGTGCCAGCAGTGAAGCTCATACCGGGACACAGTATGGCTACACCTTC; CDR3aa: CASSEAHTGTQYGYTF
len: 13; abundance: NA; d_gene: NA; v_gene: TRBV10-3; j_gene: TRBJ1-2; CDR3nt: TGTGCCATCAGTGAGGAGGTTTCGGATGGCTACACCTTC; CDR3aa: CAISEEVSDGYTF
len: 17; abundance: once; d_gene: NA; v_gene: TRBV10-3; j_gene: TRBJ2-7; CDR3nt: TGTGCCATCAGTGACTATACAAGGGACATGCGGGCCTACGAGCAGTACTTC; CDR3aa: CAISDYTRDMRAYEQYF
len: 19; abundance: NA; d_gene: TRBD2; v_gene: TRBV30; j_gene: TRBJ2-5; CDR3nt: TGTGCCGGAAAAAGGACTAGCGGGGAGCGCGGCACAAGAAGAGAGACCCAGTACTTC; CDR3aa: CAGKRTSGERGTRRETQYF
len: 11; abundance: NA; d_gene: NA; v_gene: TRBV6-6; j_gene: TRBJ1-3; CDR3nt: TGTGCCAGCGGGGGCCGAGACACCATATATTTT; CDR3aa: CASGGRDTIYF
len: 16; abundance: NA; d_gene: TRBD1; v_gene: TRBV7-6; j_gene: TRBJ2-7; CDR3nt: TGTGCCAGCAGCCTTAGGTTCGGGACAGGGGACTACGAGCAGTACTTC; CDR3aa: CASSLRFGTGDYEQYF
len: 13; abundance: NA; d_gene: NA; v_gene: TRBV7-9; j_gene: TRBJ2-7; CDR3nt: TGTTCCAGCAGCCTCGTTGGCGGTGGAGAGCAGTACTTC; CDR3aa: CSSSLVGGGEQYF
len: 15; abundance: few; d_gene: NA; v_gene: TRBV4-3; j_gene: TRBJ2-3; CDR3nt: TGCGCCAGCAGCCAAGATCCGAGGGGCACAGATACGCAGTATTTT; CDR3aa: CASSQDPRGTDTQYF
len: 16; abundance: NA; d_gene: TRBD2; v_gene: TRBV4-3; j_gene: TRBJ2-2; CDR3nt: TGCGCCAGCAGCCTGACTAGCGGGGCGAACACCGGGGAGCTGTTTTTT; CDR3aa: CASSLTSGANTGELFF
len: 11; abundance: few; d_gene: NA; v_gene: TRBV20-1; j_gene: TRBJ2-7; CDR3nt: TGCAGTGCTGGATACAGCTACGAGCAGTACTTC; CDR3aa: CSAGYSYEQYF
len: 16; abundance: NA; d_gene: TRBD1; v_gene: TRBV4-3; j_gene: TRBJ1-5; CDR3nt: TGCGCCAGCAGCCAAGGGGCAGGGGGCCAGGGTCAGCCCCAGCATTTT; CDR3aa: CASSQGAGGQGQPQHF
len: 15; abundance: NA; d_gene: NA; v_gene: TRBV5-4; j_gene: TRBJ2-6; CDR3nt: TGTGCCAGCAGCTTGGGCGGTACTGGGGCCAACGTCCTGACTTTC; CDR3aa: CASSLGGTGANVLTF
len: 16; abundance: NA; d_gene: NA; v_gene: TRBV15; j_gene: TRBJ2-1; CDR3nt: TGTGCCACCAGCAGAGTGGCAGCGGGCCCCTACAATGAGCAGTTCTTC; CDR3aa: CATSRVAAGPYNEQFF
len: 13; abundance: NA; d_gene: NA; v_gene: TRBV7-9; j_gene: TRBJ1-3; CDR3nt: TGTGCCAGCAGCTCTGACACGCGAAACACCATATATTTT; CDR3aa: CASSSDTRNTIYF
len: 13; abundance: NA; d_gene: TRBD2; v_gene: TRBV30; j_gene: TRBJ2-1; CDR3nt: TGTGCTGGGAGGACTAGCGGGATCAATGAGCAGTTCTTC; CDR3aa: CAGRTSGINEQFF
len: 15; abundance: NA; d_gene: NA; v_gene: TRBV2; j_gene: TRBJ2-3; CDR3nt: TGTGCCAGCAGTGACTCGGGGGACAGCACAGATACGCAGTATTTT; CDR3aa: CASSDSGDSTDTQYF
len: 13; abundance: NA; d_gene: TRBD1; v_gene: TRBV25-1; j_gene: TRBJ1-2; CDR3nt: TGTGCCAGCAGTGACCGGACAGGGTTGGGCTACACCTTC; CDR3aa: CASSDRTGLGYTF
len: 15; abundance: NA; d_gene: TRBD1; v_gene: TRBV6-5; j_gene: TRBJ2-2; CDR3nt: TGTGCCAGCAATCCCCAGACAGGGCGGACCGGGGAGCTGTTTTTT; CDR3aa: CASNPQTGRTGELFF
len: 18; abundance: NA; d_gene: TRBD2; v_gene: TRBV10-3; j_gene: TRBJ2-2; CDR3nt: TGTGCCATCAGTGCCCCCGGACTAGCGGGAATCAACACCGGGGAGCTGTTTTTT; CDR3aa: CAISAPGLAGINTGELFF
len: 17; abundance: few; d_gene: NA; v_gene: TRBV5-1; j_gene: TRBJ2-2; CDR3nt: TGCGCCAGCAGCTTGGCCAGTAGGGGCGCCGAGACCGGGGAGCTGTTTTTT; CDR3aa: CASSLASRGAETGELFF
len: 14; abundance: NA; d_gene: NA; v_gene: TRBV10-3; j_gene: TRBJ2-5; CDR3nt: TGTGCCATCAGTGGGACGGAGGAGTCAGAGACCCAGTACTTC; CDR3aa: CAISGTEESETQYF
len: 14; abundance: NA; d_gene: NA; v_gene: TRBV28; j_gene: TRBJ1-2; CDR3nt: TGTGCCAGCAGCCCCCCTGACAGCCTTGGGGGCTACACCTTC; CDR3aa: CASSPPDSLGGYTF
len: 14; abundance: few; d_gene: TRBD2; v_gene: TRBV5-5; j_gene: TRBJ2-1; CDR3nt: TGTGCCAGCAGCCAAACCGGGACTAGCGGTGAGCAGTTCTTC; CDR3aa: CASSQTGTSGEQFF
len: 15; abundance: once; d_gene: TRBD2; v_gene: TRBV10-3; j_gene: TRBJ2-5; CDR3nt: TGTGCCATCAGCTCTGGCGGGGGGGCCCAAGAGACCCAGTACTTC; CDR3aa: CAISSGGGAQETQYF
len: 11; abundance: NA; d_gene: NA; v_gene: TRBV19; j_gene: TRBJ2-2; CDR3nt: TGTGCCAGTAGTAGCGCCGGGGAGCTGTTTTTT; CDR3aa: CASSSAGELFF
len: 13; abundance: once; d_gene: NA; v_gene: TRBV30; j_gene: TRBJ2-3; CDR3nt: TGTGCCTGGAGTGTAGATACCGGAGATACGCAGTATTTT; CDR3aa: CAWSVDTGDTQYF
len: 13; abundance: NA; d_gene: NA; v_gene: TRBV10-3; j_gene: TRBJ1-5; CDR3nt: TGTGCCATCGGCGGAGGGCGCAATCAGCCCCAGCATTTT; CDR3aa: CAIGGGRNQPQHF
len: 16; abundance: NA; d_gene: TRBD2; v_gene: TRBV5-1; j_gene: TRBJ2-5; CDR3nt: TGCGCCAGCAGCTTGGTTGGCACTAGCGGGAGGGAGACCCAGTACTTC; CDR3aa: CASSLVGTSGRETQYF
len: 15; abundance: NA; d_gene: NA; v_gene: TRBV5-6; j_gene: TRBJ2-7; CDR3nt: TGTGCCAGCAGCTCCCAGAGCATAACAGCCTACGAGCAGTACTTC; CDR3aa: CASSSQSITAYEQYF
len: 14; abundance: few; d_gene: NA; v_gene: TRBV14; j_gene: TRBJ2-7; CDR3nt: TGTGCCAGCAGCCGCTTCCGAGATTTCTACGAGCAGTACTTC; CDR3aa: CASSRFRDFYEQYF
len: 15; abundance: NA; d_gene: TRBD1; v_gene: TRBV9; j_gene: TRBJ2-7; CDR3nt: TGTGCCAGCAGCACACCGACAGGGGGGACGGACGAGCAGTACTTC; CDR3aa: CASSTPTGGTDEQYF
len: 14; abundance: NA; d_gene: TRBD1; v_gene: TRBV5-1; j_gene: TRBJ1-6; CDR3nt: TGCGCCAGCAGCCCTGACAGGGGAGGTTCACCCCTCCACTTT; CDR3aa: CASSPDRGGSPLHF
len: 19; abundance: NA; d_gene: NA; v_gene: TRBV4-3; j_gene: TRBJ2-7; CDR3nt: TGCGCCAGCAGCCAAGCCCGGATTGGTGGGCTCCGAAGCTCCTACGAGCAGTACTTC; CDR3aa: CASSQARIGGLRSSYEQYF
len: 15; abundance: NA; d_gene: NA; v_gene: TRBV7-2; j_gene: TRBJ2-7; CDR3nt: TGTGCCAGCAGCTTAGTTTCGGGGTCGCAGAACGAGCAGTACTTC; CDR3aa: CASSLVSGSQNEQYF
len: 14; abundance: once; d_gene: TRBD1; v_gene: TRBV30; j_gene: TRBJ2-7; CDR3nt: TGTGCCTGGAATCGTGGACAGGGCATTTACGAGCAGTACTTC; CDR3aa: CAWNRGQGIYEQYF
len: 15; abundance: NA; d_gene: TRBD1; v_gene: TRBV7-9; j_gene: TRBJ1-6; CDR3nt: TGTGCCGTCAGCTTGGGACAGGGGGCGAACTCACCCCTCCACTTT; CDR3aa: CAVSLGQGANSPLHF
len: 15; abundance: NA; d_gene: NA; v_gene: TRBV7-2; j_gene: TRBJ1-1; CDR3nt: TGTGCCAGCAGCTTATCAGGGGAGATGAACACTGAAGCTTTCTTT; CDR3aa: CASSLSGEMNTEAFF
len: 15; abundance: NA; d_gene: NA; v_gene: TRBV4-3; j_gene: TRBJ2-7; CDR3nt: TGCGCCAGCAGCCAGGCCGGAGGGTTAGCCTCCGAGCAGTACTTC; CDR3aa: CASSQAGGLASEQYF
len: 14; abundance: NA; d_gene: NA; v_gene: TRBV7-7; j_gene: TRBJ1-1; CDR3nt: TGTGCTAGCAGCTTAGACGACAGCCACACTGAAGTTTTCTTT; CDR3aa: CASSLDDSHTEVFF
len: 11; abundance: NA; d_gene: TRBD1; v_gene: TRBV30; j_gene: TRBJ2-7; CDR3nt: TGTGCCTGGCGACAGGGGAACGAGCAGTACTTC; CDR3aa: CAWRQGNEQYF
len: 18; abundance: NA; d_gene: NA; v_gene: TRBV6-1; j_gene: TRBJ1-5; CDR3nt: TGTGCCAGCAGTGTCGAGCGGGACGTGGGTTATAGCAATCAGCCCCAGCATTTT; CDR3aa: CASSVERDVGYSNQPQHF
len: 11; abundance: NA; d_gene: NA; v_gene: TRBV6-6; j_gene: TRBJ2-7; CDR3nt: TGTGCCAGCTCCACGGACAACGAGCAGTACTTC; CDR3aa: CASSTDNEQYF
len: 13; abundance: few; d_gene: NA; v_gene: TRBV6-6; j_gene: TRBJ2-3; CDR3nt: TGTGCCAGCAGTTATCGGGGCACAGATACGCAGTATTTT; CDR3aa: CASSYRGTDTQYF
len: 13; abundance: once; d_gene: TRBD1; v_gene: TRBV28; j_gene: TRBJ2-7; CDR3nt: TGTGCCAGCAGTTTTAGGGGGCGCTACGAGCAGTACTTC; CDR3aa: CASSFRGRYEQYF
len: 18; abundance: NA; d_gene: TRBD1; v_gene: TRBV9; j_gene: TRBJ2-6; CDR3nt: TGTGCCAGCAGCGTGTCAGGGGGCCCACACTCTGGGGCCAACGTCCTGACTTTC; CDR3aa: CASSVSGGPHSGANVLTF
len: 14; abundance: NA; d_gene: TRBD1; v_gene: TRBV6-1; j_gene: TRBJ2-7; CDR3nt: TGTGCCAGCAAGGGGACAGGGAAGGGGCTCGAGCAGTACTTC; CDR3aa: CASKGTGKGLEQYF